This T cell receptor (beta chain) was recovered during a study of Ad26.COV2.S vaccination and SARS-CoV-2 variants listed by TCRdb under 2021. About the study as a whole: Vaccine-arm donors were drawn from COV1001, a multicentre, randomized, double-blind, placebo-controlled phase I-IIa trial of Ad26.COV2.S in healthy adults. Dosing of Ad26.COV2.S was intramuscular, at either 5x10^10 or 1x10^11 viral particles, delivered as one shot or as two shots spaced 56 days apart. The specificity and breadth of SARS-CoV-2-reactive T cell receptors after Ad26.COV2.S vaccination were assessed by TCRbeta repertoire sequencing. The TCR-sequenced set comprised around 30 samples: about 19 Ad26.COV2.S vaccine recipients, 5 placebo recipients and 8 SARS-CoV-2 convalescent individuals. Trial participants were randomized into five groups of five, in which low-dose or high-dose Ad26.COV2.S was given once or twice, or placebo was given on both occasions. Investigators did not know the trial group allocation while performing experiments and assessing outcomes. Study-wide conclusions, independent of this receptor: It was noted by the authors that total T cell responses may have been underestimated by the TCR breadth and depth analyses. The study lacked the statistical power to compare responses across vaccine doses or regimens. Substantial breadth of spike-specific CD8+ and CD4+ T cell responses was reported after vaccination. Comparable non-spike TCR breadth was observed between vaccine and placebo recipients, consistent with only spike being contained in the vaccine. Higher spike-specific TCR breadth was observed in Ad26.COV2.S recipients than in placebo recipients (P = 0.0014).

The immunoSEQ Assay was the method used to sequence TCRbeta CDR3 regions. After extraction, genomic DNA underwent amplification by bias-controlled multiplex PCR, followed by high-throughput sequencing. Per the original workflow: To quantify the absolute abundance of every unique TCRbeta CDR3 region, sequences were collapsed and filtered. T cell fraction was estimated by normalizing TCRbeta template counts to usable DNA, which was measured by amplifying reference genes present in all nucleated cells. Repertoire TCRs were annotated as SARS-CoV-2-specific when V gene, CDR3 amino acid sequence and J gene were exactly matched to a known reactive TCR set. MIRA supplied the reference SARS-CoV-2 TCR set, which was filtered for enrichment in COVID-19-positive ImmuneCODE repertoires so that public or cross-reactive TCRs were removed. Drawing on the MIRA antigens, annotated TCRs were analysed further at the level of specific ORF or position within ORF. Breadth was defined as annotated unique rearrangements over total unique productive rearrangements; depth was the summed frequency of those rearrangements. Two-sided Wilcoxon rank-sum tests were applied when comparing TCR breadth between groups. TCRdb took over this immuneACCESS table, retaining in-frame rearrangements with V and J assigned. Such tables are incomplete; in checked studies, under half of the missing clones stem from an unresolved V gene, and the remainder is unexplained. The D gene and trimming were derived from the DNA, and the V and J assignments and clone size from that table. The sample table lists 410,000 or so clones, over 75% of them with a count of one. The top ten clones comprise 12% of the sample.

CDR1 and CDR2 are drawn from the germline V gene: MNHEY, SVGEGT. The CDR3 measures 16 amino acids from cysteine to phenylalanine. Of all the DNA, just the CDR3 is kept, 48 bases in frame from base 1. Cut back by 2 bases and 4 bases, the V and J ends lie 17 bases apart. The sample's treatment or condition, from its label and the paper: approximately 18 received Ad26.COV2.S at low or high dose, single or two shots; roughly five received placebo; per-sample allocation not given. Repertoires of vaccine and placebo recipients were sequenced from samples taken on day 63 after the first injection. In Cohort 1b, about two dozen adults aged 18-55 years were enrolled at a single site in Boston, USA, between 29 July and 7 August 2020. Ad26.COV2.S was a replication-incompetent adenovirus type 26 vector that expressed a prefusion-stabilized SARS-CoV-2 spike protein derived from the original Wuhan strain. With regard to this clone: Its antigen is still unknown. One base away there is no much larger clone; base qualities are not given.

The sample in question was peripheral blood, obtained in a trial of Ad26.COV2.S vaccine versus placebo. This receptor was obtained from a person aged 18-60 years who received the Ad26.COV2.S COVID-19 vaccine or a placebo. Rearrangement joined TRBV6-2 or TRBV6-3 to TRBJ2-5; the D segment cannot be called with confidence. The CDR3 protein is CASSYVAARPGETQYF. The base sequence is TGTGCCAGCAGTTACGTGGCAGCCCGGCCCGGAGAGACCCAGTACTTC.